The 2 T cell receptor beta chains below come from one sample, sequenced in a study of Ad26.COV2.S vaccination and SARS-CoV-2 variants. Stated treatment: roughly 20 received Ad26.COV2.S at low or high dose, single or two shots; about 5 received placebo; per-sample allocation not given. At day 63 after the first vaccine or placebo injection, samples were drawn. TCRdb's copy holds only in-frame clones and misses some; the assay was immunoSEQ multiplex PCR. This table has approximately 450,000 clones, 90% appearing once. Specimen: peripheral blood, collected in a trial of Ad26.COV2.S vaccine versus placebo. The receptors derive from a person aged 18-60 years who received the Ad26.COV2.S COVID-19 vaccine or a placebo.

The chain has TRBV11-3 and TRBJ1-1; a possible D gene is TRBD1 (6 bases). The CDR3 totals 13 residues. Trimming cost V 5 bases and J 7 bases, with 14 bases left between them. CDR1 and CDR2 from the germline V gene are SGHNT and YENEEA. The DNA for the CDR3 is TGTGCCAGCAGCCCGGGGGCATTTAGTGAAGCTTTCTTT. Protein product: CASSPGAFSEAFF. Based on the CDR3 plus reference TRBV11-3 and TRBJ1-1, the full variable domain is EAGVVQSPRYKIIEKKQPVAFWCNPISGHNTLYWYLQNLGQGPELLIRYENEEAVDDSQLPKDRFSAERLKGVDSTLKIQPAELGDSAVYLCASSPGAFSEAFFGQGTRLTVV.

The chain joins TRBV4-1 to TRBJ2-5; 7 nucleotides match TRBD2. This CDR3 spans 15 amino acids. J was trimmed by 5 bases and V by 0 bases; bases with no gene match: 6. Germline values: CDR1 MGHRA, CDR2 YSYEKL. CDR3 nucleotide sequence: TGCGCCAGCAGCCAAGATCGGCGGGGGTCCGAGACCCAGTACTTC. Protein product: CASSQDRRGSETQYF.